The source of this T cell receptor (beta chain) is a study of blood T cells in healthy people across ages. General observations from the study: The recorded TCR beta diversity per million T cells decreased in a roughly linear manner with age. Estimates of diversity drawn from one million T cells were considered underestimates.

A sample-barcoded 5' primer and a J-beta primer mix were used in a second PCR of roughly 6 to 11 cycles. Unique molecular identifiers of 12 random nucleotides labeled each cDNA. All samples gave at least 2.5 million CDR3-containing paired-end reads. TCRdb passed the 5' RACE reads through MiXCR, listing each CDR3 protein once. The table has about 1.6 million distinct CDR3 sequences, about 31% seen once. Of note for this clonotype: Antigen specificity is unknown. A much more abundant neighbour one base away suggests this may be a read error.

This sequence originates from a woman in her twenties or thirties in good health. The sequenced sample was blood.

CDR3 nucleotides: TGTGCCAGCATGGGCAGGGGGCGTACAGATACGCAGTATTTT. Its protein product is CASMGRGRTDTQYF. This chain uses TRBV6-1 with TRBJ2-3, with 8 nucleotides matching TRBD1. V lost 7 bases, J lost 3 bases, and 6 bases stayed unmatched. The CDR3 contains 14 residues. Germline CDR1 MNHNS, CDR2 SASEGT.